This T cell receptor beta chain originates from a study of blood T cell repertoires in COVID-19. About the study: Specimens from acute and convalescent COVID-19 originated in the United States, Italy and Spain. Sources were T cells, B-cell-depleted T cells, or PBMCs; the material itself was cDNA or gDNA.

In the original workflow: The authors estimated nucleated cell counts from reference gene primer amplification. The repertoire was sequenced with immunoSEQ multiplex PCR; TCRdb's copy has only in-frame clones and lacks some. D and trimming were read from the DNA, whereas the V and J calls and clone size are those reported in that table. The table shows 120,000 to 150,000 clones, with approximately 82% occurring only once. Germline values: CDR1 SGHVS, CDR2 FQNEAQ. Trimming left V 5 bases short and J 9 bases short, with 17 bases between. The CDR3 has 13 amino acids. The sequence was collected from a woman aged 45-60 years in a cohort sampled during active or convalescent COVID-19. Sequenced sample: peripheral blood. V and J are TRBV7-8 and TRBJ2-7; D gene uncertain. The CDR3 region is CASSPPAKTGQYF. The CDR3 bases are TGTGCCAGCAGCCCTCCGGCGAAAACGGGGCAGTACTTC. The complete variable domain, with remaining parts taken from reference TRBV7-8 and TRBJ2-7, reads GAGVSQSPRYKVAKRGQDVALRCDPISGHVSLFWYQQALGQGPEFLTYFQNEAQLDKSGLPSDRFFAERPEGSVSTLKIQRTQQEDSAVYLCASSPPAKTGQYFGPGTRLTVT.